Included here is one T cell receptor beta chain sequence, with context. Its antigen remains unidentified. Per-nucleotide qualities are absent, and no much larger clonotype sits a single base away. The cohort comprised some 680 healthy bone marrow donors. At the time of sampling, every cohort member was nominally healthy, though immune exposures that went unrecorded were likely present. The donor was CMV seronegative and belonged to the group of 380 or so seronegative cohort members. A peripheral blood sample was collected from each donor, and TCR beta sequencing was performed on peripheral blood mononuclear cells. Genomic DNA extraction from the blood cell samples was performed with the Qiagen DNeasy Blood Extraction Kit. The entry originates in a study of cytomegalovirus exposure and HLA in healthy donors (dated by TCRdb to about 2017). About the full investigation: According to an earlier analysis of around 600 of the donors, some 180 million T cells yielded roughly 100 million unique TCR beta sequences and 250 to 350 Gb of sequence data. To predict cytomegalovirus infection status, the study brought together high-throughput TCR immunosequencing, statistical association of individual TCRs with disease status, and machine learning. The aim of the study was to test whether cataloging public T cell receptors could identify signatures of past pathogen exposure. HLA typing covered class I and class II loci at four-digit resolution. All discovery cohort repertoires had been generated using a single sequencing platform. Because of strong linkage in the cohort, a handful of DR-DQ haplotypes were treated as single units for association and clustering. In a later analysis, previously published TCR beta repertoires from 666 donors were re-analyzed and high-resolution HLA genotyping was added so that TCR occurrence patterns could be studied. Typing coverage varied by locus: roughly 620-630 donors for A, B, C, DRB1 and DQB1; approximately 560 for DQA1; around 610 for DPA1; approximately 470 for DPB1. Donor age, sex, ethnicity and CMV serostatus were collected together with the repertoire data. Rather than drawing on any new phenotypic data, the later analysis identified candidate immune exposures from TCR beta sequences and the way those sequences occurred across donors. Among the roughly 410 genotyped donors, under 90% belonged to the genetic ancestry cluster associated with self-reported Caucasian donors. Among roughly 370 genotyped donors of the cohort, an average of roughly 240,000 unique TCR beta nucleotide sequences were sequenced per donor, 15% to 20% of them non-productive. An earlier analysis of several hundred of the donors applied high-throughput TCR beta sequencing to assess whether each TCR beta V gene segment acted as functional or pseudogenic. In addition to the first cohort of approximately 670 subjects, a separate validation cohort of 130 or so different subjects was used. A later genetic analysis used genome-wide SNP genotypes for about 60% of the roughly 700 donors, treating that subset as a discovery cohort. The study profiled the T cell repertoires of about 720 subjects by immunosequencing and related them to cytomegalovirus serostatus. Around 320 gigabases of sequencing data and tens of millions of unique TCR sequences were included in an early release covering roughly 600 HLA-typed donors. Paper-wide results and their limitations: Because HLA typing was unavailable for some donors at each locus, only the typed subset was used in association tests. The authors suggested that the approach could potentially be extended to other disease states and immunological phenotypes. In a later analysis, most CMV-associated TCR beta chains were found to appear HLA-restricted, with HLA associations seemingly driven largely by CMV exposure. In a later analysis, TCR association rates were found to vary across HLA loci, with the most associated TCRs seen for DRB1 alleles and the fewest for HLA-C alleles. When HLA alleles, especially DR and DQ, strongly co-occurred, attributing TCR associations to individual alleles was difficult. Across donors, most TCR sequences were observed very rarely, whereas some public TCRs were present in many individuals. A further reported finding was that TCR beta sequences accurately predicted the HLA-A and HLA-B alleles for most subjects in the first cohort. Correlated functional status among segregating V segments might be attributable to linkage disequilibrium, but an unknown experimental factor could not be ruled out. A total of 150 to 200 TCR beta chains were listed by the study as associated with cytomegalovirus. Three of the identified cytomegalovirus-associated TCR beta chains were confirmed in vitro to be specific for cytomegalovirus antigens. Immune exposure information for the cohort was limited to CMV serostatus. In a later analysis, several top co-occurrence clusters were reported to appear linked to parvovirus B19, influenza, CMV and Epstein-Barr virus. Presence/absence analyses assumed roughly uniform sequencing depth across donors, an assumption that may not hold. A group of highly shared sequence variants was considered likely to be a technical artifact of the sequencing pipeline. V-gene and J-gene trimming of TCR beta chains was associated with a missense DCLRE1C variant in a later genetic analysis, and the association was replicated in an independent cohort. In an earlier analysis of several hundred of the donors, most TCR beta V segments were observed in productive rearrangements about 90% or about 30% of the time, broadly matching IMGT annotations. In this cohort, only TCR beta chains were sequenced, and detectable features were limited by the absence of alpha or paired-chain data. A later analysis associated 16,951 TCR beta sequences with specific HLA alleles at a false discovery rate of 0.05. The earlier analysis of approximately 590 of the donors excluded roughly 17 rarely observed V segments, including chromosome 9 orphons, because counts were too low. In both the original and validation cohorts, the classifier was reported to diagnose cytomegalovirus status with high specificity and sensitivity. A later analysis found that HLA-associated TCR beta chains were more clonally expanded and had lower generation probabilities than equally common non-associated chains. In a later genetic analysis, fewer N-insertions in productive TCRs were reported among donors in an Asian-associated ancestry cluster than the roughly 700-donor mean. Because the 87-base-pair reads could not distinguish some IMGT-functional V segments, including TRBV6-2 and TRBV6-3, those segments were excluded.

Taken from cysteine to phenylalanine, the CDR3 has 15 residues. The sequence is cut down to CDR3 DNA, 45 bases in frame from base 1. From V the trimming removes 5 bases and from J it removes 4 bases, while the gene matches leave 6 bases of the junction unaccounted for. Reading the germline V gene gives CDR1 SGHAT and CDR2 FQNNGV. Library method: the immunoSEQ multiplex PCR assay. For the multiplex PCR, a mixture combining 60 forward primers for TCR Vbeta segments and 13 reverse primers for TCR Jbeta segments was used. Amplification of the CDR3 region of rearranged TCR beta genes was performed with a multiplex PCR assay on genomic DNA. The Illumina HiSeq System was used to sequence the amplified TCR beta libraries as 87-base-pair reads. In the source study's methods: In a later analysis, tens of millions of unique TCR beta chains were counted across the roughly 670 repertoires, and roughly 11 million of these chains were shared by at least two donors. Raw reads were error-corrected and collapsed into unique sequences by a nearest-neighbor algorithm in which closely related sequences were merged to remove PCR and sequencing errors. CDR3 sequences were aligned to IMGT reference sequences to assign V, D and J gene segments. For a sequence to be retained, at least a six-nucleotide match to both a V gene segment and a J gene segment was required. Rearrangements were called productive when the CDR3 lacked stop codons and stayed in frame with V and J; all others were non-productive. CDR3 was defined according to IMGT convention as the region running from the second conserved V-encoded cysteine to the conserved J-encoded phenylalanine. The earlier analysis of 587 of the donors excluded sequences that lacked an unambiguous match to a single V gene segment. An earlier analysis of several hundred of the donors called V segments functional above 56.7% productive rearrangements and segregating when the between-donor standard deviation exceeded 5%. A statistical classification framework was built to diagnose cytomegalovirus status from the catalog of TCR beta chain sequences. A later analysis assigned V and J genes by comparing TCR nucleotide sequences with IMGT/GENE-DB human TR gene sequences. The TCRdist pipeline was used in a later analysis to assign CDR3 sequences and most-parsimonious VDJ recombination scenarios. In a later analysis, each TCR beta chain was defined by its CDR3 amino acid sequence together with its V-gene family, and reads without a unique V-gene family were excluded. To address suspected cross-contamination and a sequencing artifact, a later analysis removed 550 to 750 highly shared, low-generation-probability nucleotide sequences. For each public chain, a later analysis derived a clonal expansion index from normalized ranks of inferred template counts within each repertoire. In a later analysis, generation probabilities were computed with a VDJ recombination model fitted to out-of-frame rearrangements, and the resulting probabilities were checked against IGoR. A later analysis scored TCR-TCR, TCR-HLA and TCR-CMV co-occurrence with hypergeometric tests, applying a repertoire-size bias correction to TCR pairs. In a later analysis, false discovery rates were estimated by permuting HLA or CMV assignments 20 times. In a later analysis, co-occurring TCRs were grouped using DBSCAN, with TCRdist sequence similarity added in when clustering inside HLA-allele-positive subsets. Repertoires with fewer than 30,000 or more than 120,000 public chains, plus five repertoires with anomalous nucleotide sharing, were excluded from co-occurrence clustering. The immuneACCESS repertoire file appears here via TCRdb, limited to in-frame rearrangements. These files lack a portion of the clones; in checked studies, under half of the deficit traces to unresolved V genes, and the cause of the others is not known. V, J and clone size are taken as reported in that table, and D and trimming were inferred from the DNA itself. Present in this sample are 99,000 or so clones, 69% of which were seen just once. The top ten constitute approximately 3% of the sample.

Sequenced sample: PBMCs. This TCR came from a man younger than 40 in good health and CMV-seronegative. The chain was built from TRBV11-2 and TRBJ2-1; 9 junctional bases match TRBD2. This receptor carries the CDR3 CASSPTSGSYNEQFF. The nucleotides read TGTGCCAGCAGCCCCACTAGCGGGTCGTACAATGAGCAGTTCTTC.